Listed below are T cell receptor beta chains from one sample, sequenced in a study of shared clonotypes between healthy human individuals. TCRdb keeps only in-frame clones here, not all; method: immunoSEQ multiplex PCR. The sample gives some 510,000 clones, roughly 78% of which show up once; roughly 13% is in the top ten. Sequencing was performed on PBMCs. All receptors come from a woman aged 40 to 50 in good health. Some clones in this sample may be carry-over from other donors' samples. The CDR3 runs from the conserved cysteine through the conserved F or W. Fields, in order: V gene, clone size, J gene, D gene, CDR3 protein, CDR3 DNA. The D gene is left open where the match is weak. Expanded clones get a size class; other rows say once, few or many, or leave the size out.

TRBV6-6	.	TRBJ2-7	TRBD1	CATGTGSYEQYF	TGTGCCACCGGGACAGGTTCCTACGAGCAGTACTTC
TRBV7-3	.	TRBJ2-2	.	CASSSSNGGELFF	TGTGCCAGCAGCTCCAGTAACGGCGGGGAGCTGTTTTTT
TRBV5-1	.	TRBJ1-2	.	CASSLGAGGQLGGYTF	TGCGCCAGCAGCTTGGGTGCCGGGGGGCAGCTCGGAGGCTACACCTTC
TRBV19	many	TRBJ2-5	.	CASSRAFQETQYF	TGTGCCAGTAGTAGGGCGTTCCAAGAGACCCAGTACTTC
TRBV27	once	TRBJ1-2	.	CASSLSPVVYGYTF	TGTGCCAGCAGTTTATCGCCTGTCGTCTATGGCTACACCTTC
TRBV2	.	TRBJ2-5	TRBD2	CASSEGLAWAQYF	TGTGCCAGCAGTGAAGGACTAGCGTGGGCCCAGTACTTC
TRBV2	once	TRBJ2-2	TRBD2	CASSEPTSGGAYTGELFF	TGTGCCAGCAGTGAACCGACTAGCGGGGGAGCGTACACCGGGGAGCTGTTTTTT
TRBV6-1	.	TRBJ1-5	.	CASKRTENQPQHF	TGTGCCAGCAAGAGGACAGAGAATCAGCCCCAGCATTTT
TRBV9	once	TRBJ2-7	.	CASSVATGGFGHEQYF	TGTGCCAGCAGCGTAGCTACTGGGGGGTTTGGCCACGAGCAGTACTTC
TRBV7-2	.	TRBJ1-5	.	CASSLERSGRGNQPQHF	TGTGCCAGCAGCTTAGAGCGATCAGGGAGGGGTAATCAGCCCCAGCATTTT
TRBV27	.	TRBJ1-1	TRBD1	CASSPQTPGTGSAFF	TGTGCCAGCAGTCCGCAAACCCCCGGGACAGGGTCGGCTTTCTTT
TRBV23-1	.	TRBJ1-4	TRBD1	CASRPQGACCEKLFF	TGCGCCAGCAGACCACAGGGGGCGTGTTGTGAAAAACTGTTTTTT
TRBV19	.	TRBJ1-4	.	CASSARSLGRTNEKLFF	TGTGCCAGTAGTGCGCGCAGCCTTGGACGGACTAATGAAAAACTGTTTTTT
TRBV28	once	TRBJ2-5	TRBD1	CASSLSQGQALQETQYF	TGTGCCAGCAGTTTATCCCAGGGACAGGCCCTCCAAGAGACCCAGTACTTC
TRBV5-1	.	TRBJ2-3	.	CASSLAAGSSTDTQYF	TGCGCCAGCAGCTTGGCCGCCGGGAGTAGCACAGATACGCAGTATTTT
TRBV27	few	TRBJ2-3	TRBD2	CASSQGLALYF	TGTGCCAGCAGCCAGGGACTAGCCTTGTATTTT
TRBV7-9	.	TRBJ2-7	TRBD1	CASSPGGRYEQYF	TGTGCCAGCAGCCCAGGGGGCCGCTACGAGCAGTACTTC
TRBV25-1	.	TRBJ1-6	.	CASSEQGAGNSPLHF	TGTGCCAGCAGTGAGCAAGGGGCTGGTAATTCACCCCTCCACTTT
TRBV29-1	.	TRBJ2-2	TRBD2	CSVAVAGAGGELFF	TGCAGCGTTGCTGTAGCGGGAGCGGGCGGGGAGCTGTTTTTT
TRBV5-5	.	TRBJ2-7	TRBD1	CASSPVRTGLYEQYF	TGTGCCAGCAGCCCGGTAAGGACAGGGCTCTACGAGCAGTACTTC
TRBV27	.	TRBJ1-1	TRBD1	CASSPSTGGLAFF	TGTGCCAGCAGTCCATCAACAGGGGGCCTAGCTTTCTTT
TRBV5-4	.	TRBJ2-7	.	CASSLDELSYEQYF	TGTGCCAGCAGCTTGGATGAGCTAAGCTACGAGCAGTACTTC
TRBV29-1	.	TRBJ2-7	TRBD2	CSVETSGSLEQYF	TGCAGCGTGGAGACTAGCGGGTCGCTGGAGCAGTACTTC
TRBV4-1	once	TRBJ1-3	.	CASSQSTGGPGNTIYF	TGCGCCAGCAGCCAATCTACCGGGGGCCCTGGGAACACCATATATTTT
TRBV7-6	.	TRBJ1-5	.	CASSSQGGQPQHF	TGTGCCAGCAGCTCCCAGGGTGGTCAGCCCCAGCATTTT
TRBV6-1	.	TRBJ2-2	.	CASSEAKNTGELFF	TGTGCCAGCAGTGAAGCGAAAAACACCGGGGAGCTGTTTTTT
TRBV28	.	TRBJ2-5	TRBD1	CASSFQGAGETQYF	TGTGCCAGCAGTTTTCAGGGGGCGGGTGAGACCCAGTACTTC
TRBV28	.	TRBJ2-2	.	CASTTLDGQNTGELFF	TGTGCCAGCACCACCTTGGATGGACAGAACACCGGGGAGCTGTTTTTT
TRBV19	.	TRBJ2-6	.	CASTIDSGGANVLTF	TGTGCCAGTACCATTGACAGCGGTGGGGCCAACGTCCTGACTTTC
TRBV28	.	TRBJ1-6	.	CASSFFRRNSPLHF	TGTGCCAGCAGTTTTTTCAGGCGAAATTCACCCCTCCACTTT
TRBV28	.	TRBJ2-1	.	CASSKLEYSYNEQFF	TGTGCCAGCAGTAAACTAGAATACTCCTACAATGAGCAGTTCTTC
TRBV6-6	.	TRBJ2-1	.	CASARTGYNEQFF	TGTGCCAGCGCCAGGACTGGATACAATGAGCAGTTCTTC
TRBV7-7	.	TRBJ2-5	.	CASSPTGLLSETQYF	TGTGCTAGCAGCCCGACGGGCCTTCTTTCAGAGACCCAGTACTTC
TRBV5-4	few	TRBJ2-7	.	CASSLRPASYEQYF	TGTGCCAGCAGCTTGAGGCCAGCCTCCTACGAGCAGTACTTC
TRBV30	.	TRBJ2-2	.	CAWNEGRATGELFF	TGTGCCTGGAATGAGGGACGAGCCACCGGGGAGCTGTTTTTT
TRBV4-3	.	TRBJ2-1	.	CASSRYTNSYNEQFF	TGCGCCAGCAGCCGATACACGAACTCCTACAATGAGCAGTTCTTC
TRBV2	.	TRBJ2-7	.	CASSDSYSYEQYF	TGTGCCAGCAGTGACAGTTACTCCTACGAGCAGTACTTC
TRBV7-9	.	TRBJ1-2	.	CASSLGGGDYGYTF	TGTGCCAGCAGCTTAGGAGGGGGAGACTATGGCTACACCTTC
TRBV5-1	.	TRBJ2-2	TRBD2	CASSLTTSGAPGELFF	TGCGCCAGCAGCCTGACGACTAGCGGGGCACCCGGGGAGCTGTTTTTT
TRBV6-6	.	TRBJ2-6	.	CASSHSRPGANVLTF	TGTGCCAGCAGTCATTCTCGACCCGGGGCCAACGTCCTGACTTTC
TRBV19	once	TRBJ2-5	.	CASRQQGEVETQYF	TGTGCCAGTAGGCAACAGGGAGAGGTCGAGACCCAGTACTTC
TRBV5-6	.	TRBJ2-1	.	CASTQGNEQFF	TGTGCCAGCACCCAAGGCAATGAGCAGTTCTTC
TRBV11-2	.	TRBJ2-7	.	CASSVGVRKGYEQYF	TGTGCCAGCAGCGTCGGGGTTAGGAAAGGCTACGAGCAGTACTTC
TRBV6-1	.	TRBJ1-1	.	CASSEMKGSTEAFF	TGTGCCAGCAGTGAAATGAAGGGTTCCACTGAAGCTTTCTTT
TRBV7-3	.	TRBJ1-1	.	CASSAIAGDTEAFF	TGTGCCAGCAGCGCAATAGCCGGAGACACTGAAGCTTTCTTT
TRBV5-6	.	TRBJ2-5	TRBD2	CASSFAGEGETQYF	TGTGCCAGCAGCTTCGCGGGAGAGGGGGAGACCCAGTACTTC
TRBV5-1	.	TRBJ2-3	.	CASSLGSGGSDTQYF	TGCGCCAGCAGCTTGGGGAGTGGGGGGTCAGATACGCAGTATTTT
TRBV27	.	TRBJ2-7	.	CASSLTRAGEQYF	TGTGCCAGCAGTTTAACCCGGGCAGGCGAGCAGTACTTC
TRBV5-1	.	TRBJ2-4	.	CASSLAEDGLLAKNIQYF	TGCGCCAGCAGCTTGGCCGAAGACGGACTTCTAGCCAAAAACATTCAGTACTTC
TRBV9	.	TRBJ2-1	TRBD2	CASSESGSTYNEQFF	TGTGCCAGCAGCGAGAGCGGGAGTACCTACAATGAGCAGTTCTTC
TRBV2	few	TRBJ1-5	TRBD1	CATGQGPHQPQHF	TGTGCCACGGGACAGGGTCCTCATCAGCCCCAGCATTTT
TRBV11-2	once	TRBJ1-4	.	CASSLVGQGNEKLFF	TGTGCCAGCAGCTTAGTAGGGCAGGGGAATGAAAAACTGTTTTTT
TRBV5-5	.	TRBJ1-1	.	CASSLVAEAFF	TGTGCCAGCAGCCTTGTAGCTGAAGCTTTCTTT
TRBV7-9	.	TRBJ2-3	.	CASSLGGGPSSTDTQYF	TGTGCCAGCAGCTTAGGAGGAGGGCCCTCTAGCACAGATACGCAGTATTTT
TRBV5-1	.	TRBJ2-4	.	CASSLDRLKNIQYF	TGCGCCAGCAGCTTGGACCGGCTAAAGAACATTCAGTACTTC
TRBV6-4	many	TRBJ2-1	TRBD2	CASSDSAGGYNEQFF	TGTGCCAGCAGTGACTCAGCGGGAGGCTACAATGAGCAGTTCTTC
TRBV14	.	TRBJ1-2	TRBD1	CASSPLGGGVRDGYTF	TGTGCCAGCAGCCCCCTGGGAGGGGGCGTTCGAGATGGCTACACCTTC
TRBV6-5	.	TRBJ2-2	.	CASSYSGRATAGELFF	TGTGCCAGCAGTTATTCGGGCAGGGCGACGGCCGGGGAGCTGTTTTTT
TRBV5-8	.	TRBJ1-2	TRBD1	CASSSTGTGNYGYTF	TGTGCCAGCAGCTCAACCGGGACAGGAAACTATGGCTACACCTTC